These T cell receptor beta chains were read from a single sample in a study of T cells after yellow fever vaccination. MiXCR, applied by TCRdb to the 5' RACE reads, yields one record per CDR3 protein. This table holds some 600,000 distinct CDR3 sequences, more than 9% found once. The sample consisted of PBMCs, taken on the day of the yellow fever booster vaccination. The receptors stem from a man aged 25 to 40 who received the YFV17D yellow fever vaccine. The CDR3 runs from the conserved cysteine through the conserved F or W. D genes are given only for firm matches. A row's size may be missing; if present it is once, few, many or a size class.

V gene	D gene	J gene	CDR3 length	clone size	CDR3 protein	CDR3 DNA
TRBV20-1	TRBD2	TRBJ2-3	14	-	CSATGTRFTDTQYF	TGCAGTGCTACCGGGACTAGGTTCACAGATACGCAGTATTTT
TRBV2	-	TRBJ2-1	10	-	CASRTNEQFF	TGTGCCAGCAGAACCAATGAGCAGTTCTTC
TRBV24-1	TRBD1	TRBJ2-7	16	-	CATSDSPGQGTYEQYF	TGTGCCACCAGTGATTCACCGGGACAGGGAACCTACGAGCAGTACTTC
TRBV7-6	TRBD2	TRBJ2-5	17	-	CASSSGGSGSWLETQYF	TGTGCCAGCAGCTCGGGGGGTAGCGGGAGTTGGTTGGAGACCCAGTACTTC
TRBV7-2	-	TRBJ2-1	13	few	CASKWEAYNEQFF	TGTGCCAGCAAGTGGGAGGCCTACAATGAGCAGTTCTTC
TRBV6-1	TRBD1	TRBJ2-6	15	few	CASGQGAGGANVLTF	TGTGCCAGCGGACAGGGGGCAGGTGGGGCCAACGTCCTGACTTTC
TRBV12-3/TRBV12-4	-	TRBJ2-1	12	many	CASSQGLNEQFF	TGTGCCAGCAGCCAAGGACTGAATGAGCAGTTCTTC
TRBV5-4	-	TRBJ2-5	16	-	CASSLVPGRGEETQYF	TGTGCCAGCAGCTTGGTCCCGGGCAGGGGTGAAGAGACCCAGTACTTC
TRBV20-1	-	TRBJ2-2	16	-	CCARDLAGRNTGELFF	TGCTGTGCTAGAGATCTGGCCGGAAGGAACACCGGGGAGCTGTTTTTT
TRBV15	-	TRBJ2-7	13	many	CATSSERTYEQYF	TGTGCCACCAGCAGTGAGCGAACCTACGAGCAGTACTTC
TRBV3-1	-	TRBJ2-7	14	few	CASSPTAYSIEQYF	TGTGCCAGCAGCCCAACGGCCTACTCAATCGAGCAGTACTTC
TRBV6-2/TRBV6-3	-	TRBJ2-6	16	-	CASSSIGVSGANVLTF	TGTGCCAGCAGCTCTATAGGAGTCTCTGGGGCCAACGTCCTGACTTTC
TRBV7-9	-	TRBJ2-1	17	few	CASSAHRGVGEAVEQFF	TGTGCCAGCAGCGCCCACCGGGGCGTAGGAGAGGCGGTTGAGCAGTTCTTC
TRBV7-2	-	TRBJ1-4	14	-	CASSPGAMNEKLFF	TGTGCCAGCAGCCCGGGGGCGATGAATGAAAAACTGTTTTTT
TRBV20-1	-	TRBJ2-3	15	-	CSARLVAEYTDTQYF	TGCAGTGCTAGACTTGTAGCGGAGTACACAGATACGCAGTATTTT
TRBV20-1	-	TRBJ2-7	12	-	CMGSANSYEQYF	TGCATGGGGTCGGCAAACTCCTACGAGCAGTACTTC
TRBV6-2/TRBV6-3	-	TRBJ2-1	10	few	CASREAKTVF	TGTGCCAGCAGGGAGGCGAAGACCGTCTTC
TRBV7-9	-	TRBJ2-7	13	few	CASSSPAAYEQYF	TGTGCCAGCAGCTCCCCCGCAGCCTACGAGCAGTACTTC
TRBV20-1	TRBD1	TRBJ1-2	13	-	CSARGQGFYGYTF	TGCAGTGCTAGGGGACAGGGATTTTATGGCTACACCTTC
TRBV20-1	-	TRBJ2-7	17	-	CSAEGFSSGISSYEQYF	TGCAGTGCCGAGGGCTTCTCGAGCGGAATAAGCTCCTACGAGCAGTACTTC
TRBV7-9	-	TRBJ2-5	13	-	CASYAGMVETQYF	TGTGCCAGCTATGCGGGAATGGTGGAGACCCAGTACTTC
TRBV7-9	-	TRBJ1-5	14	-	CASSFSGSAQPQHF	TGTGCCAGCAGCTTCTCAGGGTCGGCTCAGCCCCAGCATTTT
TRBV6-2/TRBV6-3	-	TRBJ1-6	13	-	CASRWDTYSPLHF	TGTGCCAGCAGGTGGGACACCTATTCACCCCTCCACTTT
TRBV29-1	-	TRBJ2-6	12	few	CSVASGANVLTF	TGCAGCGTTGCTTCTGGGGCCAACGTCCTGACTTTC
TRBV10-3	TRBD2	TRBJ2-1	17	few	CAISESMSGDSYNEQFF	TGTGCCATCAGTGAGTCGATGAGCGGGGACTCCTACAATGAGCAGTTCTTC
TRBV6-2/TRBV6-3	TRBD1	TRBJ2-7	13	-	CASMRTGNYEQYF	TGTGCCAGCATGCGGACAGGGAACTACGAGCAGTACTTC
TRBV3-1	-	TRBJ2-7	14	-	CASSHPGATYEQYF	TGTGCCAGCAGCCATCCCGGGGCCACCTACGAGCAGTACTTC
TRBV29-1	-	TRBJ2-5	12	-	CSVVPAGETQYF	TGCAGCGTTGTCCCAGCGGGAGAGACCCAGTACTTC
TRBV19	-	TRBJ2-5	18	few	CASSNSPLLATGQETQYF	TGTGCCAGTAGTAATAGTCCCTTACTAGCGACAGGCCAAGAGACCCAGTACTTC
TRBV20-1	TRBD2	TRBJ2-1	16	-	CSARGGLAGGPGEQFF	TGCAGTGCTAGGGGAGGACTAGCGGGAGGGCCCGGTGAGCAGTTCTTC
TRBV12-3/TRBV12-4	-	TRBJ1-1	12	-	CASREQGAEAFF	TGTGCCAGCAGGGAACAGGGTGCTGAAGCTTTCTTT
TRBV5-1	-	TRBJ2-3	14	few	CASSSRLGSDTQYF	TGCGCCAGCAGCTCAAGACTAGGCAGCGATACGCAGTATTTT
TRBV18	-	TRBJ2-1	14	-	CASSPASPGSEQFF	TGTGCCAGCTCACCAGCCTCCCCCGGAAGCGAGCAGTTCTTC